These 15 T cell receptor beta chains were all obtained from the same sample, sequenced in a study of blood T cells in healthy people across ages. For the second PCR, which ran for about 6 to 11 cycles, a sample-barcoded 5' primer and a J-beta primer mix were used. TCRdb passed the 5' RACE reads through MiXCR, listing each CDR3 protein once. This table holds about 680,000 distinct CDR3 sequences, around 49% found once. Sequencing was done on a sample of blood. These TCRs come from a woman aged 55-75 years in good health.

In its sample, this clonotype was seen a few times. This rearrangement joins TRBV18 to TRBJ2-1, with D maybe TRBD1 (5 bases). There are 15 residues in the CDR3. Between the trimmed V and J ends, which lost 4 bases and 4 bases, there was a span of 14 bases. Germline loops: CDR1 KGHSH, CDR2 LQKENI. CDR3 residues: CASSLGQSTYNEQFF. The CDR3 nucleotides are TGTGCCAGCTCACTGGGGCAGAGTACATACAATGAGCAGTTCTTC.

V gene TRBV20-1 combines with J gene TRBJ2-1, with 9 bases that match TRBD2. Germline-derived CDR1 and CDR2 are DFQATT and SNEGSKA (reference sequence). The CDR3 is made up of 16 amino acids. With V trimmed by 2 bases and J by 1 base, 6 bases remained unmatched. CDR3 amino acids: CSARSRAGGSYNEQFF. As DNA, the CDR3 is TGCAGTGCTAGATCTCGAGCGGGAGGATCCTACAATGAGCAGTTCTTC.

This chain uses TRBV30 with TRBJ2-3; no clear D. Germline V gives CDR1 GTSNPN, CDR2 SVGIG (reference sequence). The CDR3 consists of 11 residues. V gave up 3 bases and J gave up 8 bases, with 9 bases separating them. Here the CDR3 DNA reads TGTGCCTGGAGAGTTGGAGTTACGCAGTATTTT. It encodes CAWRVGVTQYF.

The V and J genes are TRBV20-1 and TRBJ2-7; tentatively, D is TRBD1 (6 bases). The CDR3 runs to 13 residues. Germline values: CDR1 DFQATT, CDR2 SNEGSKA (reference sequence). Trimming took 6 bases from V and 3 from J, leaving 15 bases between them. CDR3 loop: CSATTGMSYEQYF. The CDR3 DNA reads as TGCAGTGCGACCACAGGGATGAGCTACGAGCAGTACTTC.

This clonotype was detected a few times. The chain uses TRBV20-1 and TRBJ2-7; the match to TRBD2 covers 9 bases. The CDR3 covers 16 residues. The ends lost 3 bases at V and 7 bases at J; junction bases unmatched: 16. Looked up from germline, CDR1 is DFQATT and CDR2 is SNEGSKA (reference sequence). The CDR3 DNA reads TGCAGTGCTAGTGCCTTCGGGGTAGCGGGAGTTGGTGAGCAGTACTTC. It specifies CSASAFGVAGVGEQYF.

This clonotype was seen a handful of times. V gene TRBV2 combines with J gene TRBJ2-5; D unclear. TRBJ2-7 matches the DNA end more closely, so the J call is doubtful. There are 14 residues in the CDR3. Germline V gene sequence: CDR1 SNHLY, CDR2 FYNNEI. DNA of the CDR3: TGTGCCAGCAGTGAAACGGGCAGATTTTACGAGCAGTACTTC. Its protein is CASSETGRFYEQYF.

This clonotype has just one count. CDR3 region: CASRPGLDENIQYF. The CDR3 DNA sequence: TGTGCCAGCAGGCCGGGACTAGACGAAAACATTCAGTACTTC. This rearrangement joins TRBV12-3 or TRBV12-4 to TRBJ2-4; 8 bases are a match to TRBD2. With V trimmed by 6 bases and J by 5 bases, 6 bases remained unmatched. CDR3 size: 14 residues.

The chain recombines TRBV29-1 with TRBJ2-1, with TRBD1 matching over 8 bases. Unmatched junction bases numbered 6, after V lost 4 bases and J lost 1 base. The V gene's germline CDR1 is SQVTM and CDR2 ANQGSEA. The CDR3 is made up of 15 amino acids. The CDR3 DNA reads TGCAGCGTTGCGGGTACAGGGGGATCCTACAATGAGCAGTTCTTC. It is translated as CSVAGTGGSYNEQFF.

The V gene is TRBV4-3, the J gene TRBJ2-1; D remains ambiguous. CDR3 size: 11 residues. Germline V lookup: CDR1 LGHNA, CDR2 YSLEER. V was pared by 8 bases and J by 2 bases, with 4 bases between. The DNA of the CDR3 is TGCGCCAGCGGAGCCTACAATGAGCAGTTCTTC. Encoded protein: CASGAYNEQFF.

This clonotype was observed a few times. The rearrangement uses TRBV5-1 and TRBJ2-1, with TRBD2 matching 8 bases. The CDR3 has 16 residues. Germline V gene data show CDR1 as SGHRS and CDR2 as YFSETQ. After removal of 2 bases from V and 4 bases from J, the junction contained 8 bases not matched to a gene. CDR3 region: CASSFLPSGGYNEQFF. CDR3 coding DNA: TGCGCCAGCAGCTTCCTCCCCAGCGGGGGATACAATGAGCAGTTCTTC. Combining the CDR3 with reference TRBV5-1 and TRBJ2-1 gives the whole variable domain KAGVTQTPRYLIKTRGQQVTLSCSPISGHRSVSWYQQTPGQGLQFLFEYFSETQRNKGNFPGRFSGRQFSNSRSEMNVSTLELGDSALYLCASSFLPSGGYNEQFFGPGTRLTVL.

This chain uses TRBV29-1 with TRBJ2-5; D not certain. The J call is doubtful: the DNA matches TRBJ2-7 better. Germline assignment: CDR1 SQVTM and CDR2 ANQGSEA. The CDR3 extends over 11 amino acids. The CDR3 loop is CSAAISYEQYF. The CDR3 region has the DNA TGCAGCGCAGCCATCTCCTACGAGCAGTACTTC.

This clonotype was counted once. The junction shows a germline mismatch at one end, possibly a read error. The chain uses TRBV4-2 and TRBJ2-2, with a possible D match to TRBD1 (5 bases). In germline, CDR1 is LGHNA, CDR2 YNFKEQ. The CDR3 extends over 16 amino acids. DNA of the CDR3: TGTGCCAGCAGCCAAGGTGACAGATCGAACACCAGGGAGCTGTTTTTT. Translating it yields CASSQGDRSNTRELFF.

This clonotype has a handful of counts. The CDR3 spells CASSLSGTQETQYF. The CDR3, as DNA: TGTGCCAGCAGCTTAAGTGGGACCCAAGAGACCCAGTACTTC. The V call is TRBV7-2, the J call TRBJ2-5, with D tentatively TRBD1 or TRBD2 (5 bases each). The CDR3 loop spans 14 amino acids. Between the trimmed V and J ends, which lost 2 bases and 1 base, there was a span of 8 bases. Germline CDR1 reads SGHTA; CDR2 reads FQGNSA.

The chain couples TRBV20-1 to TRBJ2-5, with D perhaps matching TRBD2 (6 bases). V lost 1 base, J lost 0 bases, and 12 bases lay in between. Germline-derived CDR1 and CDR2 are DFQATT and SNEGSKA (reference sequence). The CDR3 length is 15 residues. DNA of the CDR3: TGCAGTGCTAGAGGAGGCGGGATGTACCAAGAGACCCAGTACTTC. It encodes CSARGGGMYQETQYF.

Sample share makes this clonotype medium-sized. This rearrangement joins TRBV20-1 to TRBJ1-4; tentative D call: TRBD1 (5 bases). Per germline, CDR1 DFQATT and CDR2 SNEGSKA (reference sequence). Trimming took 3 bases from V and 5 from J, leaving 16 bases between them. This CDR3 has 15 residues. The CDR3 reads CSARRTGTGNEKLFF. The CDR3 bases are TGCAGTGCTAGGAGGACCGGGACGGGGAATGAAAAACTGTTTTTT.